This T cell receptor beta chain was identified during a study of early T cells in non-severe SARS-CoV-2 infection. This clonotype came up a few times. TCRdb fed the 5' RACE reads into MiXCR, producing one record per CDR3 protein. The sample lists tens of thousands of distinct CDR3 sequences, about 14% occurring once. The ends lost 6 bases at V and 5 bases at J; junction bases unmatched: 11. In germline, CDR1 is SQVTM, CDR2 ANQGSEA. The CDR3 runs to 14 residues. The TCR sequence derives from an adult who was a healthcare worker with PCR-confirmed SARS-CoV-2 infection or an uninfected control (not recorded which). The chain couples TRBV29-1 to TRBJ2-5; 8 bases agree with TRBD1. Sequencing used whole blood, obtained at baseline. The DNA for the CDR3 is TGCAGCGTCCAAGAGCAGGGGGCGAAGGAGACCCAGTACTTC. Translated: CSVQEQGAKETQYF. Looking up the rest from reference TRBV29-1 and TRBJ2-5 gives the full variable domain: SAVISQKPSRDICQRGTSLTIQCQVDSQVTMMFWYRQQPGQSLTLIATANQGSEATYESGFVIDKFPISRPNLTFSTLTVSNMSPEDSSIYLCSVQEQGAKETQYFGPGTRLLVL.